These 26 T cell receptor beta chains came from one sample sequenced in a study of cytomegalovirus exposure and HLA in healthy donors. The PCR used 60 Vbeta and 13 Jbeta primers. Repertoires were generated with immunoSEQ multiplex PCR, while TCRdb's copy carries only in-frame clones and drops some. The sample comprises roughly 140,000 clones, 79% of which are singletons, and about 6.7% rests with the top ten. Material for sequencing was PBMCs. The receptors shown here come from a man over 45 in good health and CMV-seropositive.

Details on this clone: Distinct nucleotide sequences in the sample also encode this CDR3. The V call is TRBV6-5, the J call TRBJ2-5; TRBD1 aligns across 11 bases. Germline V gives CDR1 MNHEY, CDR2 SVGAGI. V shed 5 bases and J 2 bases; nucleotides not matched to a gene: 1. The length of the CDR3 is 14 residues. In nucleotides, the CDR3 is TGTGCCAGCAGTCGGGACAGGGGGCAAGAGACCCAGTACTTC. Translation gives CASSRDRGQETQYF.

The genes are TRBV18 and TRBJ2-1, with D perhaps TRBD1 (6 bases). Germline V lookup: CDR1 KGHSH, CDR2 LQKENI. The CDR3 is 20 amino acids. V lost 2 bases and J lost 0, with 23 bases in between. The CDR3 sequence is CASSPDFRGSASSSYNEQFF. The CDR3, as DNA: TGTGCCAGCTCACCAGACTTCAGGGGATCGGCTTCGAGCTCCTACAATGAGCAGTTCTTC.

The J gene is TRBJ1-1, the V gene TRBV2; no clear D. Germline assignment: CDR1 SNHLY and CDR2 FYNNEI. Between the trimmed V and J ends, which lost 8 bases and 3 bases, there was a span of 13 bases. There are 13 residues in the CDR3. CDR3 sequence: CASSGVSDTEAFF. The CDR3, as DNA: TGTGCCAGCTCTGGAGTTTCTGACACTGAAGCTTTCTTT.

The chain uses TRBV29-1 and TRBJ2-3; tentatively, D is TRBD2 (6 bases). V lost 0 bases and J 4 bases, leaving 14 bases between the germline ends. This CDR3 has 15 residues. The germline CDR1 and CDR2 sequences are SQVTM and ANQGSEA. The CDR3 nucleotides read TGCAGCGTTGAAGATCCGGGAGCTCGAGCAGATACGCAGTATTTT. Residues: CSVEDPGARADTQYF.

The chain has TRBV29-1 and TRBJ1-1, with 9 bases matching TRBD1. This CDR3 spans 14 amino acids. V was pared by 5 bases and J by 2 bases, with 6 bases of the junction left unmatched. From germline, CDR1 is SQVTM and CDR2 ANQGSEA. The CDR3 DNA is TGCAGCGTTTCACAGGGGGCGCGTAACACTGAAGCTTTCTTT. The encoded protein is CSVSQGARNTEAFF.

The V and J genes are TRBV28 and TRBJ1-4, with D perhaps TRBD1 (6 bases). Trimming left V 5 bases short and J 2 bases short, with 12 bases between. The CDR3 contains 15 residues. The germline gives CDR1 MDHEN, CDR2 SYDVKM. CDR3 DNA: TGTGCCAGCAGTCGAAGTACAGGGACTAATGAAAAACTGTTTTTT. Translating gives CASSRSTGTNEKLFF.

The CDR3 protein is CASSYSRPANNQPQHF. The CDR3 DNA follows: TGTGCCAGCAGTTACTCGAGGCCGGCCAACAATCAGCCCCAGCATTTT. The V and J genes are TRBV6-5 and TRBJ1-5; D ambiguous. There are 16 residues in the CDR3. Trimming stripped 0 bases from V and 3 bases from J, with 12 bases between. From germline, CDR1 is MNHEY and CDR2 SVGAGI.

The CDR3 bases are TGTGCCAGCAGATGGACAGGGCCGTACGAGCAGTACTTC. Its translation: CASRWTGPYEQYF. The chain has TRBV6-1 and TRBJ2-7, with 8 bases aligning to TRBD1. This CDR3 spans 13 amino acids. Germline V gene sequence: CDR1 MNHNS, CDR2 SASEGT. V gave up 6 bases and J gave up 4 bases; unmatched junction bases: 5.

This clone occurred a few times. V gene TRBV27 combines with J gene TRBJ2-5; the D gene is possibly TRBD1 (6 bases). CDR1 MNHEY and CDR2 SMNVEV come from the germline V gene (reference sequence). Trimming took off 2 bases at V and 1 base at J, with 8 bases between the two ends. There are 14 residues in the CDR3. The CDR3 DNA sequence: TGTGCCAGCAGTTTAACAGGGACCCAAGAGACCCAGTACTTC. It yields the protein CASSLTGTQETQYF.

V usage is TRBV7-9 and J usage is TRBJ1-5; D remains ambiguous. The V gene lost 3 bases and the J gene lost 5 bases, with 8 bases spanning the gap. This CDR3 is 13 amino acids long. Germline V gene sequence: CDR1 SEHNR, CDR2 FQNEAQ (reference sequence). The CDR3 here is CASSFSSDQPQHF. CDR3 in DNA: TGTGCCAGCAGCTTTTCCAGTGATCAGCCCCAGCATTTT.

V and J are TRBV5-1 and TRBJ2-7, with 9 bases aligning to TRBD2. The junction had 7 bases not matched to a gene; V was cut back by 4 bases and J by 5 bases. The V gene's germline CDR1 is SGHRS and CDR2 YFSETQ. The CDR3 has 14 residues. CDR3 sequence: CASSAGGAGDEQYF. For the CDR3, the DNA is TGCGCCAGCAGCGCGGGGGGGGCTGGGGACGAGCAGTACTTC.

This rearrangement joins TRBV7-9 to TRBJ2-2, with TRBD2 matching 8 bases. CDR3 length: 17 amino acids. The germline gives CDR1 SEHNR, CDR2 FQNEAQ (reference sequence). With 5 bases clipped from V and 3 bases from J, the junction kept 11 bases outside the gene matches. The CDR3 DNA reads TGTGCCAGCAGCAAACTGGGGCTAGCGGGCCACACCGGGGAGCTGTTTTTT. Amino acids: CASSKLGLAGHTGELFF.

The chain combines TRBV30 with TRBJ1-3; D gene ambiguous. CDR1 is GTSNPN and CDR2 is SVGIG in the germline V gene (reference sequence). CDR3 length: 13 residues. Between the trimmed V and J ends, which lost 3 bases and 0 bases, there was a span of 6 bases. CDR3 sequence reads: CAWRGRSGNTIYF. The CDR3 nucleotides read TGTGCCTGGAGGGGCCGCTCTGGAAACACCATATATTTT. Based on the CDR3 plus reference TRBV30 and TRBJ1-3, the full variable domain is SQTIHQWPATLVQPVGSPLSLECTVEGTSNPNLYWYRQAAGRGLQLLFYSVGIGQISSEVPQNLSASRPQDRQFILSSKKLLLSDSGFYLCAWRGRSGNTIYFGEGSWLTVV.

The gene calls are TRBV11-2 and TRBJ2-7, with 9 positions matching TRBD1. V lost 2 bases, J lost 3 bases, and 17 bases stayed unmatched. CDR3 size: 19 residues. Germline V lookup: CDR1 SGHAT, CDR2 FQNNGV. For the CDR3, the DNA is TGTGCCAGCAGCTTACCCTTGGGGACAGGGTACATCTTTGGCTACGAGCAGTACTTC. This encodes CASSLPLGTGYIFGYEQYF.

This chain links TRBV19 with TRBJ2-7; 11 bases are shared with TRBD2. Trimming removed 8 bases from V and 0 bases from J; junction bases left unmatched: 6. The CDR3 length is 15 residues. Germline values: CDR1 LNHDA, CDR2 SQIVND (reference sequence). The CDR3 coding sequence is TGTGCCAGTTCCGGGACTAGCGGATCCTCCTACGAGCAGTACTTC. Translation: CASSGTSGSSYEQYF.

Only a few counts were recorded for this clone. For the CDR3, the DNA is TGTGCCAGCAGCGGCCTTGGACATACCTCTGGAAACACCATATATTTT. Amino acids: CASSGLGHTSGNTIYF. The chain uses TRBV9 and TRBJ1-3, with D perhaps TRBD1 (5 bases). Germline V gene lookup returns CDR1 SGDLS and CDR2 YYNGEE. There are 16 residues in the CDR3. The V end was cut by 3 bases, the J end by 0 bases, with 13 bases between.

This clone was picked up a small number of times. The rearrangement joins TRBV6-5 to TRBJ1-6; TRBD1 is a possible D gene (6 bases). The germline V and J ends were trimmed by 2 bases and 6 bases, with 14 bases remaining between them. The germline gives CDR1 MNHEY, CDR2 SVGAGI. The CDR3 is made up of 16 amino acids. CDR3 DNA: TGTGCCAGCAGTTACGCTACAGGGTTTGGTAATTCACCCCTCCACTTT. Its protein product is CASSYATGFGNSPLHF.

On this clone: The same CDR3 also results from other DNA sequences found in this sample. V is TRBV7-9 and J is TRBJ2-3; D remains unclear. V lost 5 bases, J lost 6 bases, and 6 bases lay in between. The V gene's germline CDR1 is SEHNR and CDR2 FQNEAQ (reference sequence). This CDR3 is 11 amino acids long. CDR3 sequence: CASSPLDTQYF. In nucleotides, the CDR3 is TGTGCCAGCAGCCCCTTGGATACGCAGTATTTT.

CDR3: CASSSGQGGDNEQFF. CDR3 in DNA: TGTGCCAGCAGTTCGGGACAGGGGGGCGACAATGAGCAGTTCTTC. This chain links TRBV28 with TRBJ2-1, with 11 bases fitting TRBD1. Germline assignment: CDR1 MDHEN and CDR2 SYDVKM. After removal of 4 bases from V and 5 bases from J, the junction contained 4 bases not matched to a gene. CDR3 length equals 15 residues.

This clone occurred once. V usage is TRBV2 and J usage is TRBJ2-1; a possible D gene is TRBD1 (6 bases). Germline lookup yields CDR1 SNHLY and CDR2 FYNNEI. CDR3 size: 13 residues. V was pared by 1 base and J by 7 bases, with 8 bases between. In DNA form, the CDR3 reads TGTGCCAGCAGTGAAGTCCAGGGGAATGAGCAGTTCTTC. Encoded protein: CASSEVQGNEQFF.

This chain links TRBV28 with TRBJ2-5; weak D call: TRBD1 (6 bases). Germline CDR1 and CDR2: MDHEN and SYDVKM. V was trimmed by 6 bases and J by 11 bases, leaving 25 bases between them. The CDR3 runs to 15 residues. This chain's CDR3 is CASRHRDGYRREQYF. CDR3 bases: TGTGCCAGCAGACACAGGGACGGGTACCGACGTGAGCAGTACTTC.

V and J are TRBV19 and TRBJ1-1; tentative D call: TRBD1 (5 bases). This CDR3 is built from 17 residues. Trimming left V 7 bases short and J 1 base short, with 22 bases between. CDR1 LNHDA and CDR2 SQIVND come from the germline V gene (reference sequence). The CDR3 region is CASTSRGTFYGNTEAFF. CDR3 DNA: TGTGCCAGTACGTCCCGGGGGACTTTTTACGGGAACACTGAAGCTTTCTTT.

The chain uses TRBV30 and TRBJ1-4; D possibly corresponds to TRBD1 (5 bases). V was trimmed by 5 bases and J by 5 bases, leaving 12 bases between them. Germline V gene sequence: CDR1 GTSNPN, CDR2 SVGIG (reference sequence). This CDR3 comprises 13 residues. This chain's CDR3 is CAWSLGVNEKLFF. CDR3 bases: TGTGCCTGGTCCCTAGGGGTAAATGAAAAACTGTTTTTT. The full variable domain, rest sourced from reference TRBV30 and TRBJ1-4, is SQTIHQWPATLVQPVGSPLSLECTVEGTSNPNLYWYRQAAGRGLQLLFYSVGIGQISSEVPQNLSASRPQDRQFILSSKKLLLSDSGFYLCAWSLGVNEKLFFGSGTQLSVL.

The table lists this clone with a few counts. CDR3 sequence: CASGTGTEAFF. Written as DNA, the CDR3 is TGTGCCAGCGGAACAGGCACTGAAGCTTTCTTT. The chain combines TRBV28 with TRBJ1-1, with a possible D match to TRBD1 (5 bases). Trimming removed 8 bases from V and 4 bases from J, with 8 bases in between. CDR1 is MDHEN, CDR2 SYDVKM, per germline. The CDR3 loop spans 11 amino acids.

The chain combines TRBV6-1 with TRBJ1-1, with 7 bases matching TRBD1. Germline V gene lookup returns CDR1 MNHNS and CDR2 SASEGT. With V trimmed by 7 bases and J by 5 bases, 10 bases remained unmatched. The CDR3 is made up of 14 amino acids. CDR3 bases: TGTGCCAGCACCAGACAGGGAGGTCGGACTGAAGCTTTCTTT. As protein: CASTRQGGRTEAFF.

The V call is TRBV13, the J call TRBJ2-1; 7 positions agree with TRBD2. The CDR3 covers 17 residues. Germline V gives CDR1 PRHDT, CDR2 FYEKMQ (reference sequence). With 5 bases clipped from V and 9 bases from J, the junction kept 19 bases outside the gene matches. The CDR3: CASSPSGWRGRGSEQFF. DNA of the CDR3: TGTGCCAGCAGCCCCTCGGGATGGCGCGGGAGAGGGAGTGAGCAGTTCTTC.